This T cell receptor beta chain is drawn from a study of T cell responses to AZD1222 COVID-19 vaccine (dated by TCRdb to 2020 to 2022). Background on the whole study: TCR sequencing was performed for over 230 trial participants, of whom about 210 were given two doses of AZD1222 and around 25 were given two doses of MenACWY control vaccine. Enrollment into the trials was organized by age into subgroups of 18-55, 56-69 and 70-plus years, and those subgroups contained approximately 150, 30 and 60 TCR-sequenced participants, respectively.

CDR1 and CDR2 (SGHRS, YFSETQ) derive from the germline V gene. From cysteine to phenylalanine, the CDR3 is 13 amino acids long. Solely the CDR3 DNA is kept, with 39 bases framed from the first base. V and J lose 4 bases and 6 bases, and a span of 13 bases separates them. The CDR3 regions of human TCRbeta chains were analyzed by immunosequencing. The authors processed their data as follows. TCRs in the repertoires were compared against a reference library of SARS-CoV-2-specific TCRs that had been generated with the MIRA antigen-specificity platform. Breadth was defined as the fraction of unique TCRs that were SARS-CoV-2-associated. Depth was defined as the fraction of total T cells that were SARS-CoV-2-associated. Using the MIRA data, each spike-specific TCR was assigned both to the spike region to which the TCR was reactive and to a CD4 or CD8 class. Log10-transformed breadth and depth values were compared by one-way ANOVA with Sidak's multiple comparisons tests. TCRdb mirrors the immuneACCESS table, restricted to in-frame sequences. Some clones are absent from its copies; in checked studies, under half trace to an unresolved V gene, and the reason for the others is unknown. That table supplies the V and J calls and clone size; D and trimming were determined from the DNA. This sample lists 130,000 to 150,000 clones; about 81% were detected once. Of the sample, 4.1% is held by the ten largest clones.

General study outcomes and caveats: Participants were mostly white British and included more females than males, and it was suggested by the authors that clonal diversity may have been underestimated. No day 14 peak-response samples were available, so repertoires were characterized only after the peak T cell response. Conclusions about previously exposed vaccinees were limited because only six AZD1222 recipients were SARS-CoV-2 seropositive at baseline. Reportedly, almost half of the unique spike-specific TCRs recognized epitopes lying outside the regions that are mutated in the B.1.351 and B.1.1.7 variants. In the small 56-69-year group, the increase in depth fell short of significance, most likely because of low power. After two AZD1222 doses, spike-specific TCR breadth and depth were significantly higher than at day 0 and than in MenACWY recipients. Vaccine-associated CD4 TCRs spanned the whole spike protein, with dominant responses in regions 160-218 and 743-854.

This specimen's time point label, interpreted: baseline before first vaccination. The sample's treatment or condition label is to be understood as: meningococcal conjugate vaccine given as trial control. The vaccinee samples were drawn from two UK trials, COV001 and COV002, one of which was a single-blind randomized controlled phase 2/3 trial testing AZD1222 (ChAdOx1 nCoV-19) in healthy adults. For TCRbeta chain sequencing, PBMC samples from trial participants were taken at day 0 and at day 28 after the second dose. As for this clone: Its cognate antigen has yet to be identified. No base-level quality is on record; no much larger clone is a single base apart.

The chain uses TRBV5-1 and TRBJ1-1, with TRBD1 tentatively as D gene (6 bases match). The source was peripheral blood, collected on day 0 of MenACWY control vaccination. This TCR was sampled from an adult in good health. The CDR3 reads CASSPGQLPEAFF. The DNA sequence is as follows: TGCGCCAGCAGCCCAGGACAGTTACCTGAAGCTTTCTTT.